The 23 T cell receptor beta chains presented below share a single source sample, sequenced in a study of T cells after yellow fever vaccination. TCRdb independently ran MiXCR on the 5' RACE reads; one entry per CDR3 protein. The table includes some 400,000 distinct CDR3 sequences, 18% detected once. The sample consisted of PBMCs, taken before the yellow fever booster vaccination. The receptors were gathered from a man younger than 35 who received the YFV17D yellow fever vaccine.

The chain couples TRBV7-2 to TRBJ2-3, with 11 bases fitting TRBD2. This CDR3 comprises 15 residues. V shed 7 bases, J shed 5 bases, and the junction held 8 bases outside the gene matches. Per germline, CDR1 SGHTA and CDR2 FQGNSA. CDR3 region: CASTFSGGALDTQYF. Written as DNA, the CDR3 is TGTGCCAGCACCTTTAGCGGGGGGGCTCTAGATACGCAGTATTTT.

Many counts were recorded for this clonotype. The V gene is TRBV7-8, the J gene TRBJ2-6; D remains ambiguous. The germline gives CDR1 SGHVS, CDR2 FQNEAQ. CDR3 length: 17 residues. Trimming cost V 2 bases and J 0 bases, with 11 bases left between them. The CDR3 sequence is CASSLPRRYSGANVLTF. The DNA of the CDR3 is TGTGCCAGCAGCTTACCCCGACGGTACTCTGGGGCCAACGTCCTGACTTTC.

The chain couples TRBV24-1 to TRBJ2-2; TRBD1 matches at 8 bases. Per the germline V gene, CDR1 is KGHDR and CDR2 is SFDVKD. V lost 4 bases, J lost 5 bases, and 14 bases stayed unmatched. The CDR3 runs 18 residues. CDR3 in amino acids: CATSDTPPDRGRTGELFF. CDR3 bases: TGTGCCACCAGTGACACACCACCTGACAGGGGTCGGACCGGGGAGCTGTTTTTT.

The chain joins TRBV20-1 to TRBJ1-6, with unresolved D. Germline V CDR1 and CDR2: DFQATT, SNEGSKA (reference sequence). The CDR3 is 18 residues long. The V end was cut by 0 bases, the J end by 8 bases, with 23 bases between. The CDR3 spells CSARDEVNRALGYSPLHF. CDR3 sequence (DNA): TGCAGTGCTAGAGATGAGGTGAACCGGGCCCTTGGGTATTCACCCCTCCACTTT.

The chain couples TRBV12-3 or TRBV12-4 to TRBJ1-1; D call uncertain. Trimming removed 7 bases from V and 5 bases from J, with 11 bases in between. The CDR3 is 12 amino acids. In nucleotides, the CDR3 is TGTGCCAGCACCCGCTTGGGAACTGAAGCTTTCTTT. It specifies CASTRLGTEAFF.

CDR3 in amino acids: CASSYSTGNQPQHF. The DNA for the CDR3 is TGTGCCAGCAGTTACTCGACAGGGAATCAGCCCCAGCATTTT. This chain uses TRBV6-6 with TRBJ1-5; 7 bases match TRBD1. Trimming cost V 0 bases and J 4 bases; bases outside gene matches: 0. CDR1 is MNHNY and CDR2 is SVGAGI in the germline V gene (reference sequence). The CDR3 has 14 amino acids.

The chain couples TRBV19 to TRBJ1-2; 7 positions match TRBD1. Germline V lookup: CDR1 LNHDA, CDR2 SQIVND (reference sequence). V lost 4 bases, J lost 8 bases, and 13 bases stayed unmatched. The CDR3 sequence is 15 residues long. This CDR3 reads CASSRGTGTVDGYTF. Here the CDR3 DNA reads TGTGCCAGTAGTAGGGGCACCGGGACAGTAGACGGCTACACCTTC.

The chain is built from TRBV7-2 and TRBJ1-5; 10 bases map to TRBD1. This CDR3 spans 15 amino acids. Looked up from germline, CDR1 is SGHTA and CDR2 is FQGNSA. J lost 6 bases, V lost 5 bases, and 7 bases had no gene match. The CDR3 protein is CASSRGQGLSQPQHF. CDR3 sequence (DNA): TGTGCCAGCAGCAGGGGACAGGGGTTGAGTCAGCCCCAGCATTTT.

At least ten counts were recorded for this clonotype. CDR3 residues: CSVSQPGQGADGYTF. DNA for the CDR3: TGCAGTGTTAGTCAACCGGGACAGGGGGCGGATGGCTACACCTTC. The gene calls are TRBV20-1 and TRBJ1-2, with 12 bases fitting TRBD1. After removal of 7 bases from V and 6 bases from J, the junction contained 12 bases not matched to a gene. The CDR3 extends over 15 amino acids. Germline V gene lookup returns CDR1 DFQATT and CDR2 SNEGSKA (reference sequence).

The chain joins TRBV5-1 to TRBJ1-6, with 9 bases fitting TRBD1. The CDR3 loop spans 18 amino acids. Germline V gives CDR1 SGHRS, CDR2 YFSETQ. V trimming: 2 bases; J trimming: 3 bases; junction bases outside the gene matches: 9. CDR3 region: CASSFEDRGGHYNSPLHF. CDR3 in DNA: TGCGCCAGCAGCTTTGAGGACAGGGGCGGCCACTATAATTCACCCCTCCACTTT.

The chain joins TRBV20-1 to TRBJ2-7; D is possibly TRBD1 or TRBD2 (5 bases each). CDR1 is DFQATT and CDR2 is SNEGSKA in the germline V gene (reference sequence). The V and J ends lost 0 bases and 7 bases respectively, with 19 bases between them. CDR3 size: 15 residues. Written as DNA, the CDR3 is TGCAGTGCTAGAGATACCCGGGGACGGGGTGATGAGCAGTACTTC. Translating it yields CSARDTRGRGDEQYF.

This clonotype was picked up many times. The DNA of the CDR3 is TGCGCCAGCAGCCAAGAGGATCGAAGGGAATCAGATACGCAGTATTTT. This translates into CASSQEDRRESDTQYF. The chain recombines TRBV4-3 with TRBJ2-3; no clear D. Germline-derived CDR1 and CDR2 are LGHNA and YSLEER. The CDR3 is made up of 16 amino acids. V was clipped by 0 bases and J by 4 bases, with 14 bases between them.

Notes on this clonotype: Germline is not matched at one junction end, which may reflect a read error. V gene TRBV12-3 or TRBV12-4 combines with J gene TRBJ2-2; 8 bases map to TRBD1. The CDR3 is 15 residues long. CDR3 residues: CASCFVTGVTGELFF. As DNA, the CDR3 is TGTGCCAGCTGTTTCGTGACAGGGGTCACCGGGGAGCTGTTTTTT.

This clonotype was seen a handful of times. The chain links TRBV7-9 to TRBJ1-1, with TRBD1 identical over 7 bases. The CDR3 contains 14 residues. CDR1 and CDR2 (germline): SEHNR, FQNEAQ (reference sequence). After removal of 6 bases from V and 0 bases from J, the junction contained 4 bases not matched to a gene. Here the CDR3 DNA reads TGTGCCAGCAGGTCGGGACAGCTGAACACTGAAGCTTTCTTT. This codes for CASRSGQLNTEAFF.

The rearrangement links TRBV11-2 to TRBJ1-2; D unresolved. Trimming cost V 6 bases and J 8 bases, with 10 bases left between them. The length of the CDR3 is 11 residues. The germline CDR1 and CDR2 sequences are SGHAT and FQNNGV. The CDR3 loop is CASRELEGYTF. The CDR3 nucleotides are TGTGCCAGCAGAGAGTTGGAGGGCTACACCTTC.

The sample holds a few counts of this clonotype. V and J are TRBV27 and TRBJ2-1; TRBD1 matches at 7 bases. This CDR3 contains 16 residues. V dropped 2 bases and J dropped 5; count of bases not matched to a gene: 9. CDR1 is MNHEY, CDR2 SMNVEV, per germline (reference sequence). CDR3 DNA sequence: TGTGCCAGCAGTTTACATAACAGGGGTCCCCACAATGAGCAGTTCTTC. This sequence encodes CASSLHNRGPHNEQFF.

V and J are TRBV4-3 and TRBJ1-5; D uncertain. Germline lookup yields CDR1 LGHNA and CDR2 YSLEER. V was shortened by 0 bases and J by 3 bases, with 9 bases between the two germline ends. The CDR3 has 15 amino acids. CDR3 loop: CASSQDRLHNQPQHF. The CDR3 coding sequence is TGCGCCAGCAGCCAAGATAGGCTCCACAATCAGCCCCAGCATTTT.

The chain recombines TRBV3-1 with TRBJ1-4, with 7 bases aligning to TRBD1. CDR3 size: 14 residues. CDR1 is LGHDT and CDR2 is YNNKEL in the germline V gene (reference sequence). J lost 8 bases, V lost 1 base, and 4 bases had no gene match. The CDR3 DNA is TGTGCCAGCAGCCAAGGACAGGGATGGGAAAAACTGTTTTTT. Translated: CASSQGQGWEKLFF.

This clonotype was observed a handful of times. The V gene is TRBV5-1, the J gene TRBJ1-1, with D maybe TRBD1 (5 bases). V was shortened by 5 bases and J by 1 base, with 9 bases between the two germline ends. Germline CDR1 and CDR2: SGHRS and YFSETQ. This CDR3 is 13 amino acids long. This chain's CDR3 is CASRWGSNTEAFF. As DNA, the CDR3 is TGCGCCAGCAGATGGGGGTCGAACACTGAAGCTTTCTTT.

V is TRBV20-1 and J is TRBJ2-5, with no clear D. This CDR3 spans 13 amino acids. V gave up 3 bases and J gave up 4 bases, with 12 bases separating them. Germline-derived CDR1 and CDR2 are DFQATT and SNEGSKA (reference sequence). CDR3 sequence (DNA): TGCAGTGCTAGCCCGACCGCGGCAGAGACCCAGTACTTC. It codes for CSASPTAAETQYF.

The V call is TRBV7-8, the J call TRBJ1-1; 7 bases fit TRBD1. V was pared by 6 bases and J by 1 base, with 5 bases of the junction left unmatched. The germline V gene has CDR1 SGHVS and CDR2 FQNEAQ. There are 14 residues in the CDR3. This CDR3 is CASRRTGENTEAFF. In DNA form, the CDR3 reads TGTGCCAGCAGGAGGACAGGAGAGAACACTGAAGCTTTCTTT.

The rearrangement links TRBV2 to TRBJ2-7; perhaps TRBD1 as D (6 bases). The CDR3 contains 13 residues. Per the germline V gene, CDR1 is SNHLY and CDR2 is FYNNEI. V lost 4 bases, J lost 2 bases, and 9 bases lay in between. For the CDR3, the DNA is TGTGCCAGCAGTGCAGGGGACGCCTACGAGCAGTACGTC. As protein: CASSAGDAYEQYV.

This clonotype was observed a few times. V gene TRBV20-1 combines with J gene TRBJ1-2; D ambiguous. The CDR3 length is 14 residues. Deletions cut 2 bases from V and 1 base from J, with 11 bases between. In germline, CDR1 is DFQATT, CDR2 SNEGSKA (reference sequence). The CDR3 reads CSARSGSVNYGYTF. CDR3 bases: TGCAGTGCTAGATCTGGTTCGGTTAACTATGGCTACACCTTC.